The 26 T cell receptor beta chains given below trace back to one sample, sequenced in a study of T cells in tuberculosis. The method was immunoSEQ multiplex PCR; TCRdb's version includes in-frame clones alone and lacks a portion of them. The data contain roughly 45,000 clones, approximately 94% of them singletons. The sequenced material came from PBMCs. The receptors stem from a donor aged 5 to 30 with latent tuberculosis or without tuberculosis infection. Some clones in this sample may be carry-over from other donors' samples.

This clone showed up just a few times. V is TRBV28 and J is TRBJ1-4; D ambiguous. V was cut by 8 bases and J by 2 bases, with 15 bases left in between. There are 15 residues in the CDR3. Germline V gives CDR1 MDHEN, CDR2 SYDVKM. The DNA for the CDR3 is TGTGCCAGCGGGTTGGAGGGCGCTACTAATGAAAAACTGTTTTTT. Translated, it gives CASGLEGATNEKLFF. The full variable domain, in which reference TRBV28 and TRBJ1-4 provide the parts outside the CDR3, is DVKVTQSSRYLVKRTGEKVFLECVQDMDHENMFWYRQDPGLGLRLIYFSYDVKMKEKGDIPEGYSVSREKKERFSLILESASTNQTSMYLCASGLEGATNEKLFFGSGTQLSVL.

In DNA form, the CDR3 reads TGCGCCAGCAGCTCGGACGGGATCAAGGGCTACACCTTC. Translating gives CASSSDGIKGYTF. The gene calls are TRBV5-1 and TRBJ1-2; no clear D gene. The CDR3 is 13 amino acids. Germline V CDR1 and CDR2: SGHRS, YFSETQ. With 3 bases removed from V and 8 bases from J, the gap between germline ends came to 14 bases.

The sample holds one count of this clone. The chain employs TRBV9 and TRBJ2-7, with 14 bases lining up with TRBD2. V gave up 3 bases and J gave up 6 bases; unmatched junction bases: 8. This CDR3 region has 16 residues. Germline V gene lookup returns CDR1 SGDLS and CDR2 YYNGEE. As DNA, the CDR3 is TGTGCCAGCAGCGAGGCTGCGGGACTAGCGGGAGTCGAGCAGTACTTC. Its protein is CASSEAAGLAGVEQYF.

The V call is TRBV28, the J call TRBJ1-1; 12 bases fit TRBD1. The CDR3 consists of 16 residues. Per the germline V gene, CDR1 is MDHEN and CDR2 is SYDVKM. Trimming took 5 bases from V and 7 from J; bases not matched to a gene: 11. DNA of the CDR3: TGTGCCAGCAGTGCCCCATCCGGGACAGGGGGCGTTGAAGCTTTCTTT. Protein product: CASSAPSGTGGVEAFF.

The rearrangement joins TRBV6-1 to TRBJ1-5; weak D call: TRBD1 (5 bases). This CDR3 has 13 residues. V lost 3 bases to trimming and J lost 7 bases, with 10 bases between them. Germline-derived CDR1 and CDR2 are MNHNS and SASEGT. In DNA form, the CDR3 reads TGTGCCAGCAGTGATAGTGACAGCCAGCCCCAGCATTTT. This encodes CASSDSDSQPQHF.

V gene TRBV7-6 combines with J gene TRBJ2-7, with 12 bases aligning to TRBD2. The CDR3 runs to 15 residues. Germline CDR1 is SGHVS and CDR2 is FNYEAQ. Germline trimming cut 4 bases from V and 4 bases from J; bases unmatched to any gene: 5. In DNA form, the CDR3 reads TGTGCCAGCAGCTACGCCGGGACTAGCGGGTACGAGCAGTACTTC. It yields the protein CASSYAGTSGYEQYF. The full variable domain, rest sourced from reference TRBV7-6 and TRBJ2-7, is GAGVSQSPRYKVTKRGQDVALRCDPISGHVSLYWYRQALGQGPEFLTYFNYEAQQDKSGLPNDRFSAERPEGSISTLTIQRTEQRDSAMYRCASSYAGTSGYEQYFGPGTRLTVT.

V gene TRBV27 combines with J gene TRBJ1-4; 10 bases agree with TRBD1. Trimming removed 4 bases from V and 7 bases from J; junction bases left unmatched: 6. Germline CDR1 MNHEY, CDR2 SMNVEV (reference sequence). The length of the CDR3 is 15 residues. CDR3 coding DNA: TGTGCCAGCAGTTATTCGACAGGGGGCTTTGAAAAACTGTTTTTT. Translated, it gives CASSYSTGGFEKLFF.

The rearrangement uses TRBV27 and TRBJ2-1, with D perhaps matching TRBD2 (5 bases). The CDR3 covers 14 residues. CDR1 and CDR2 from the germline V gene are MNHEY and SMNVEV (reference sequence). Trimming pared 2 bases from V and 6 bases from J, leaving 11 bases between. The CDR3: CASSLVEDFNEQFF. In nucleotides, the CDR3 is TGTGCCAGCAGTTTAGTGGAGGATTTCAATGAGCAGTTCTTC.

The rearrangement links TRBV5-1 to TRBJ2-1; a possible D gene is TRBD1 (6 bases). Trimming removed 7 bases at V and 8 bases at J, with 19 bases between. Germline V CDR1 and CDR2: SGHRS, YFSETQ. The CDR3 contains 14 residues. The CDR3 protein is CASYRDTYMDEQFF. CDR3 DNA: TGCGCCAGCTACCGGGACACCTATATGGATGAGCAGTTCTTC.

This clone was counted a single time. V gene TRBV7-9 combines with J gene TRBJ2-3; TRBD2 is a possible D gene (6 bases). Germline CDR1 SEHNR, CDR2 FQNEAQ (reference sequence). The CDR3 is 17 residues long. Trimming took off 5 bases at V and 0 bases at J, with 18 bases between the two ends. CDR3 DNA sequence: TGTGCCAGCAGCCGTCCCCTGGGCGGGACGAGCACAGATACGCAGTATTTT. Protein sequence: CASSRPLGGTSTDTQYF.

The V gene is TRBV9, the J gene TRBJ2-2, with 7 bases fitting TRBD1. The ends lost 3 bases at V and 5 bases at J; junction bases unmatched: 10. CDR1 and CDR2 from the germline V gene are SGDLS and YYNGEE. This CDR3 has 16 residues. CDR3 sequence reads: CASSAGTGVGTGELFF. Here the CDR3 DNA reads TGTGCCAGCAGCGCGGGAACAGGGGTCGGGACCGGGGAGCTGTTTTTT. Full variable domain (remainder filled in from reference TRBV9 and TRBJ2-2): DSGVTQTPKHLITATGQRVTLRCSPRSGDLSVYWYQQSLDQGLQFLIQYYNGEERAKGNILERFSAQQFPDLHSELNLSSLELGDSALYFCASSAGTGVGTGELFFGEGSRLTVL.

V and J are TRBV5-4 and TRBJ2-1; D might be TRBD2 (6 bases). V lost 6 bases to trimming and J lost 4 bases, with 14 bases between them. The CDR3 contains 14 residues. Germline-derived CDR1 and CDR2 are SGHNT and YYREEE (reference sequence). The CDR3 is CASTGALAYNEQFF. CDR3 bases: TGTGCCAGCACCGGGGCGCTAGCGTACAATGAGCAGTTCTTC.

The V and J genes are TRBV7-8 and TRBJ2-7; TRBD1 matches at 10 bases. Germline lookup yields CDR1 SGHVS and CDR2 FQNEAQ. The CDR3 contains 17 residues. V shed 4 bases and J 0 bases; nucleotides not matched to a gene: 9. The CDR3: CASSSTVGTGASYEQYF. The CDR3 DNA sequence: TGTGCCAGCAGCTCGACGGTAGGGACAGGGGCCTCCTACGAGCAGTACTTC.

The V and J genes are TRBV5-1 and TRBJ2-1, with unresolved D. This CDR3 contains 14 residues. Per the germline V gene, CDR1 is SGHRS and CDR2 is YFSETQ. Trimming shortened V by 2 bases and J by 2 bases, and 8 bases separated the two germline ends. Here the CDR3 reads CASSLINAYNEQFF. The CDR3 DNA is TGCGCCAGCAGCTTAATTAATGCCTACAATGAGCAGTTCTTC.

CDR3 amino acids: CASSKRLIGNTIYF. The CDR3 nucleotides read TGCGCCAGCAGCAAGCGCCTTATAGGAAACACCATATATTTT. The genes are TRBV4-3 and TRBJ1-3; no clear D gene. This CDR3 region has 14 residues. V gave up 5 bases and J gave up 4 bases, with 12 bases separating them. Germline V lookup: CDR1 LGHNA, CDR2 YSLEER.

The chain is built from TRBV29-1 and TRBJ1-2; TRBD1 agrees at 7 bases. Germline CDR1 is SQVTM and CDR2 is ANQGSEA. V lost 5 bases, J lost 5 bases, and 8 bases stayed unmatched. CDR3 length: 13 residues. The CDR3 DNA sequence: TGCAGCGTTTTAGGGACAGCGCCTTATGGCTACACCTTC. Residues: CSVLGTAPYGYTF.

The V call is TRBV6-1, the J call TRBJ2-7; 8 bases are a match to TRBD1. The V gene's germline CDR1 is MNHNS and CDR2 SASEGT. This CDR3 comprises 16 residues. V was pared by 4 bases and J by 0 bases, with 8 bases of the junction left unmatched. CDR3 region: CASSVSDRESSYEQYF. The CDR3 bases are TGTGCCAGCAGTGTTTCGGACAGGGAGAGCTCCTACGAGCAGTACTTC.

The chain recombines TRBV7-9 with TRBJ1-4, with TRBD1 as a possible D gene (5 bases). The CDR3 loop spans 15 amino acids. Germline loops: CDR1 SEHNR, CDR2 FQNEAQ (reference sequence). Trimming removed 2 bases at V and 6 bases at J, with 13 bases between. CDR3 in DNA: TGTGCCAGCAGCTTACTCGACAGTGTGGATGAAAAACTGTTTTTT. Its protein is CASSLLDSVDEKLFF.

V and J are TRBV27 and TRBJ2-1; 8 nucleotides line up with TRBD1. The germline V gene has CDR1 MNHEY and CDR2 SMNVEV (reference sequence). With V trimmed by 7 bases and J by 7 bases, 9 bases remained unmatched. CDR3 length: 14 residues. The CDR3 coding sequence is TGTGCCAGCACAGGGGGCCCGGGGTTGAATGAGCAGTTCTTC. Its protein product is CASTGGPGLNEQFF.

This clone was seen a few times. The chain recombines TRBV27 with TRBJ1-2, with 9 bases identical to TRBD1. Germline values: CDR1 MNHEY, CDR2 SMNVEV (reference sequence). The CDR3 contains 16 residues. V lost 7 bases, J lost 2 bases, and 11 bases stayed unmatched. In DNA, the CDR3 is TGTGCCAGCACCAAAAGAGGGGGACAGGGAAACTATGGCTACACCTTC. Translation gives CASTKRGGQGNYGYTF.

The chain couples TRBV7-2 to TRBJ2-1, with TRBD2 identical over 12 bases. This CDR3 contains 16 residues. Germline assignment: CDR1 SGHTA and CDR2 FQGNSA. V trimming: 3 bases; J trimming: 9 bases; junction bases outside the gene matches: 9. The CDR3 DNA is TGTGCCAGCAGCTTGGAGGGGCTAGCGGGAGGGAGTGAGCAGTTCTTC. It specifies CASSLEGLAGGSEQFF.

This chain uses TRBV27 with TRBJ1-2; 9 positions agree with TRBD1. Germline-derived CDR1 and CDR2 are MNHEY and SMNVEV (reference sequence). The J segment lost 2 bases and the V segment lost 6 bases, leaving 7 bases of the junction unmatched. The CDR3 consists of 15 residues. The CDR3 DNA is TGTGCCAGCAGGACGACAGGGGGTGGAAACTATGGCTACACCTTC. This gives the protein CASRTTGGGNYGYTF.

This clone was counted a single time. This sequence joins TRBV4-1 and TRBJ1-1; 7 bases map to TRBD1. From germline, CDR1 is MGHRA and CDR2 YSYEKL. V was pared by 3 bases and J by 3 bases, with 7 bases of the junction left unmatched. The CDR3 sequence is 15 residues long. CDR3 sequence (DNA): TGCGCCAGCAGCCACACAGGGGTGGTGGACACTGAAGCTTTCTTT. Translation gives CASSHTGVVDTEAFF.

The rearrangement joins TRBV2 to TRBJ1-1, with TRBD1 matching over 10 bases. Unmatched junction bases numbered 1, after V lost 5 bases and J lost 1 base. The CDR3 totals 14 residues. CDR1 is SNHLY and CDR2 is FYNNEI in the germline V gene. This CDR3 is CASSWTGGNTEAFF. CDR3 coding DNA: TGTGCCAGCAGTTGGACAGGGGGGAACACTGAAGCTTTCTTT.

The gene calls are TRBV19 and TRBJ1-2; 8 positions agree with TRBD1. Per germline, CDR1 LNHDA and CDR2 SQIVND (reference sequence). V lost 8 bases, J lost 7 bases, and 6 bases stayed unmatched. The CDR3 extends over 12 amino acids. CDR3 residues: CASFRDRSGYTF. CDR3 bases: TGTGCCAGTTTCCGGGACAGGAGTGGCTACACCTTC.

This sequence joins TRBV19 and TRBJ1-1; TRBD1 matches at 7 bases. Germline V gene lookup returns CDR1 LNHDA and CDR2 SQIVND (reference sequence). Unmatched junction bases numbered 6, after V lost 3 bases and J lost 2 bases. The CDR3 sequence is 15 residues long. CDR3 in DNA: TGTGCCAGTAGTATGACAGGGATTGGTAACACTGAAGCTTTCTTT. Protein product: CASSMTGIGNTEAFF.